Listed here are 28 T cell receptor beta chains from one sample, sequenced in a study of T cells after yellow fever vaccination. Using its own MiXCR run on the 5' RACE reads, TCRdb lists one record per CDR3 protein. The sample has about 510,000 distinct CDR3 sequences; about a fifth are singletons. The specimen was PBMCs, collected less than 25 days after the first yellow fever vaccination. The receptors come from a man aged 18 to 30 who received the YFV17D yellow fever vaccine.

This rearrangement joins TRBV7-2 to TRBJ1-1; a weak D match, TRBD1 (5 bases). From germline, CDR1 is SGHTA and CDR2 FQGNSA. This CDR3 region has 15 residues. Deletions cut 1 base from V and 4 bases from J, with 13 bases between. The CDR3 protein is CASSLVAGLGTEAFF. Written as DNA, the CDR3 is TGTGCCAGCAGCTTAGTAGCAGGGCTGGGCACTGAAGCTTTCTTT.

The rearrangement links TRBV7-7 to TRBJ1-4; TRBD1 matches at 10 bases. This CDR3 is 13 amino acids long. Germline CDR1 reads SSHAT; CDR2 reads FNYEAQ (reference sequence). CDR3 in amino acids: CACSRDRGEKLFF. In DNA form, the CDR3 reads TGTGCTTGCAGCCGGGACAGGGGAGAAAAACTGTTTTTT.

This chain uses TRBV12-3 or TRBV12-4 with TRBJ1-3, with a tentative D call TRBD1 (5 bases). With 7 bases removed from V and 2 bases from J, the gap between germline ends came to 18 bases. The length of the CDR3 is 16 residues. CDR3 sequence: CASTPSGGGAGNTIYF. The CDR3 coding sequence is TGTGCCAGCACGCCATCGGGGGGGGGTGCTGGAAACACCATATATTTT.

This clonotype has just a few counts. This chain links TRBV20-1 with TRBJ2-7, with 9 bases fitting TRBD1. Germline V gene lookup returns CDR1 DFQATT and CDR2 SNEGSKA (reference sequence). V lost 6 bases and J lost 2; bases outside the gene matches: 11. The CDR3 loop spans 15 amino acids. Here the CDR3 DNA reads TGCAGTGCAAGGAGTGGGGACAGGGCCACCTACGAGCAGTACTTC. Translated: CSARSGDRATYEQYF.

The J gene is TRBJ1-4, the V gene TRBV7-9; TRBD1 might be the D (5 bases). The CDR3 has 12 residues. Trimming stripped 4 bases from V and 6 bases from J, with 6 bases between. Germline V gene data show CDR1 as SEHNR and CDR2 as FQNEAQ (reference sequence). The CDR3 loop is CASSWGDEKLFF. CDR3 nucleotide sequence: TGTGCCAGCAGCTGGGGGGATGAAAAACTGTTTTTT. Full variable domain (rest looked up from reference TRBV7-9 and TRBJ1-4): DTGVSQNPRHKITKRGQNVTFRCDPISEHNRLYWYRQTLGQGPEFLTYFQNEAQLEKSRLLSDRFSAERPKGSFSTLEIQRTEQGDSAMYLCASSWGDEKLFFGSGTQLSVL.

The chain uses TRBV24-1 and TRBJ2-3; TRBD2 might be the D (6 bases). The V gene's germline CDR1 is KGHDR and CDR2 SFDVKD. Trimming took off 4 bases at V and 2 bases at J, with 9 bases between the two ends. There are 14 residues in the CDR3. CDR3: CATSDGGITDTQYF. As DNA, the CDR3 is TGTGCCACCAGTGACGGGGGAATCACAGATACGCAGTATTTT.

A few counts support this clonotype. The CDR3 spells CASRFGFNSQAGELFF. In nucleotides, the CDR3 is TGCGCCAGTCGGTTTGGCTTTAACTCACAGGCCGGGGAGCTGTTTTTT. The V and J genes are TRBV5-1 and TRBJ2-2; D is possibly TRBD1 (5 bases). V shed 8 bases and J shed 6 bases, with 23 bases lying between them. CDR3 length: 16 amino acids. The germline CDR1 and CDR2 sequences are SGHRS and YFSETQ.

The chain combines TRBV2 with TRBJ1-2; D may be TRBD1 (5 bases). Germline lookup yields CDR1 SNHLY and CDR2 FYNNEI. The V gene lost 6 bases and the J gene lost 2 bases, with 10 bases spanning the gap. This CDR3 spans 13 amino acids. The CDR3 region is CASRAGANYGYTF. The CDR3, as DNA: TGTGCCAGCAGAGCCGGGGCGAACTATGGCTACACCTTC.

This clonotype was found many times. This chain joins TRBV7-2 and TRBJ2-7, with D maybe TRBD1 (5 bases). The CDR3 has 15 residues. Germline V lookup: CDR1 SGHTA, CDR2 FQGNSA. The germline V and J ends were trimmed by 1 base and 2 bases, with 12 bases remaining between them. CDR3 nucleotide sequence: TGTGCCAGCAGCTTAGTGGGAACAGGCGCCTACGAGCAGTACTTC. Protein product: CASSLVGTGAYEQYF.

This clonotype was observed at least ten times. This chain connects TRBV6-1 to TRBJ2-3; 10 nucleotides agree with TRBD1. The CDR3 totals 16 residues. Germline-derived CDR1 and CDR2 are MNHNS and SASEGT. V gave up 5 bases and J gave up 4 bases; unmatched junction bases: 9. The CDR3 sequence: CASSKQPGQGSDTQYF. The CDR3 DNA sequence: TGTGCCAGCAGTAAACAGCCGGGACAGGGGTCAGATACGCAGTATTTT.

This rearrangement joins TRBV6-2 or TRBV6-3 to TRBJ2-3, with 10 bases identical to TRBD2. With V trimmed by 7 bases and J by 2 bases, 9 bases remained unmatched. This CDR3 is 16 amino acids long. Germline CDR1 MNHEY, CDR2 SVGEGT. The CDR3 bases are TGTGCCAGCATTGGACTAGCGGCCTTTTACACAGATACGCAGTATTTT. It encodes CASIGLAAFYTDTQYF.

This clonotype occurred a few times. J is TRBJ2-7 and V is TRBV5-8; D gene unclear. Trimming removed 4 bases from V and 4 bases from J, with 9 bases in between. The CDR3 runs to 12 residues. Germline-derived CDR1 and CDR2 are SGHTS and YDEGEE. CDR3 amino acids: CASSTQAYEQYV. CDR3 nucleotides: TGTGCCAGCAGCACTCAGGCTTACGAGCAGTACGTC.

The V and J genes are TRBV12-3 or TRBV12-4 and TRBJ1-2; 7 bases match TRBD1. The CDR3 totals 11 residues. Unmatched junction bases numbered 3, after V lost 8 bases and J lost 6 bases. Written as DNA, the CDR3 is TGTGCCAGCCGAGGGGGCGATGGCTACACCTTC. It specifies CASRGGDGYTF.

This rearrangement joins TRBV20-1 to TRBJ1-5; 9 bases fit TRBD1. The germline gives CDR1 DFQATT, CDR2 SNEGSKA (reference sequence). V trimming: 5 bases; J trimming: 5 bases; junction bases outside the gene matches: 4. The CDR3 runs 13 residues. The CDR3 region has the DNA TGCAGTGCTGGACGACAGGGGGATCAGCCCCAGCATTTT. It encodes CSAGRQGDQPQHF.

The CDR3 reads CASSFTGNYEQYF. CDR3 nucleotides: TGTGCCAGCAGCTTTACAGGGAACTACGAGCAGTACTTC. The chain recombines TRBV11-1 with TRBJ2-7; the D gene is possibly TRBD1 (6 bases). This CDR3 has 13 amino acids. The germline CDR1 and CDR2 sequences are SGHAT and FQDESV (reference sequence). V lost 3 bases to trimming and J lost 3 bases, with 9 bases between them.

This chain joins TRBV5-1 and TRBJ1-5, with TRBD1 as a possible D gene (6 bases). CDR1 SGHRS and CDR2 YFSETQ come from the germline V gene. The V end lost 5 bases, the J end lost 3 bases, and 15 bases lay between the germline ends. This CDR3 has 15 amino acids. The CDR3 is CASRPYRAHNQPQHF. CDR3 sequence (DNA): TGCGCCAGCAGACCTTACAGGGCCCACAATCAGCCCCAGCATTTT.

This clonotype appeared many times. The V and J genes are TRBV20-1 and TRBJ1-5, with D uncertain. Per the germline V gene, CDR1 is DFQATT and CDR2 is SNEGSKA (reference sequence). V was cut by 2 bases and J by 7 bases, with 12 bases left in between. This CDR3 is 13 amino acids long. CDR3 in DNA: TGCAGTGCTAGAACTGATATGGGGCAGCCCCAGCATTTT. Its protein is CSARTDMGQPQHF.

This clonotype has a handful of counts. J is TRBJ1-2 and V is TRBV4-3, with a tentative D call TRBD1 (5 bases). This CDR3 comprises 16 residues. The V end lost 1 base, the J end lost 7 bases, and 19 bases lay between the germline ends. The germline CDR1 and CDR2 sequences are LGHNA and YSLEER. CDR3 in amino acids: CASSQGRDRLRVGYTF. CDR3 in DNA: TGCGCCAGCAGCCAAGGAAGGGACCGACTTAGGGTTGGCTACACCTTC.

CDR3 in DNA: TGTGCCAGCAGAGCTGAAGGAGGGTCGGGCTCACCCCTCCACTTT. Amino acids: CASRAEGGSGSPLHF. The chain is built from TRBV6-1 and TRBJ1-6; D gene uncertain. Germline-derived CDR1 and CDR2 are MNHNS and SASEGT. Trimming pared 6 bases from V and 10 bases from J, leaving 19 bases between. The length of the CDR3 is 15 residues.

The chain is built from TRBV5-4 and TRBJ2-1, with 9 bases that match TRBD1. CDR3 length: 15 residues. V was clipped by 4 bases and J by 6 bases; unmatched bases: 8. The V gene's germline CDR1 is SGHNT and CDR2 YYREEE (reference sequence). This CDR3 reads CASSPGQGFPNEQFF. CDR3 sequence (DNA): TGTGCCAGCAGCCCGGGACAGGGATTCCCCAATGAGCAGTTCTTC.

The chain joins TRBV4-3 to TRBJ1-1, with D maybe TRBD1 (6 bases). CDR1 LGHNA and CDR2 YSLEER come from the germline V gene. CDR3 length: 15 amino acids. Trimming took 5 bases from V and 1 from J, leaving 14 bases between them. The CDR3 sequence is CASSAPGEPNTEAFF. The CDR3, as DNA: TGCGCCAGCAGCGCCCCAGGGGAACCGAACACTGAAGCTTTCTTT.

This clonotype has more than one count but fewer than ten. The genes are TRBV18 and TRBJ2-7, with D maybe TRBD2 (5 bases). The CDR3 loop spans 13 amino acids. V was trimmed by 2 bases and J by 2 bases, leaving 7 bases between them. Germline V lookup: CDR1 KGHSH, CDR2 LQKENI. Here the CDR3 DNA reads TGTGCCAGCTCACCATCGGGGACCTACGAGCAGTACGTC. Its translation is CASSPSGTYEQYV.

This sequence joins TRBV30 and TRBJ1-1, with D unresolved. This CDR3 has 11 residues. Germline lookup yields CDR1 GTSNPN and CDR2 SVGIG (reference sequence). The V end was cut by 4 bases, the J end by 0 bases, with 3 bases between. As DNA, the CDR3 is TGTGCCTGGAATATGAACACTGAAGCTTTCTTT. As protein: CAWNMNTEAFF.

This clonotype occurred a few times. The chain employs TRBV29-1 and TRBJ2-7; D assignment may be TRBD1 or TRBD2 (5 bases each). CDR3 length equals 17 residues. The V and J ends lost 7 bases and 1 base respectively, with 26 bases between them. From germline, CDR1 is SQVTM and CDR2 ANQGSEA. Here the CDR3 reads CSADVLLEGLPSYEQYF. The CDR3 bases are TGCAGCGCCGACGTCCTCCTTGAGGGGCTACCGTCCTACGAGCAGTACTTC.

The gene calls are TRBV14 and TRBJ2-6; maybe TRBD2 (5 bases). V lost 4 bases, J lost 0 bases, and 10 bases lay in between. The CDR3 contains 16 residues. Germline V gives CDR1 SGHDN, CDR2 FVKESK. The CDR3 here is CASSPLEGSGANVLTF. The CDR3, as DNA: TGTGCCAGCAGCCCCCTCGAGGGCTCTGGGGCCAACGTCCTGACTTTC.

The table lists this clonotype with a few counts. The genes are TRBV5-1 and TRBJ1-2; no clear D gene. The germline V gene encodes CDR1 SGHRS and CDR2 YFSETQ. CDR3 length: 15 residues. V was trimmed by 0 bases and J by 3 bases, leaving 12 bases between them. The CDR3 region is CASSLGVQAYYGYTF. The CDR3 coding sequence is TGCGCCAGCAGCTTGGGAGTCCAAGCCTACTATGGCTACACCTTC.

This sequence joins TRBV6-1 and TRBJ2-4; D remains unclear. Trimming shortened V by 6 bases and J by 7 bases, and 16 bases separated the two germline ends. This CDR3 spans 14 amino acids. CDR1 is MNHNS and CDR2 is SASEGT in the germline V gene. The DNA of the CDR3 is TGTGCCAGCAGCCGGCCGCTGGGTGAGAACATTCAGTACTTC. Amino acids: CASSRPLGENIQYF.

CDR3 nucleotide sequence: TGTGCCAGCAGCTTACAACAGGACACTGAAGCTTTCTTT. This sequence encodes CASSLQQDTEAFF. The J gene is TRBJ1-1, the V gene TRBV7-2; a possible D gene is TRBD1 (5 bases). The CDR3 length is 13 residues. V gave up 2 bases and J gave up 3 bases, with 7 bases separating them. Germline values: CDR1 SGHTA, CDR2 FQGNSA.